The next 19 T cell receptor beta chains were all read from a single sample in a study of blood T cells in healthy people across ages. Using a J-beta primer mix together with a sample-barcoded 5' primer, a second PCR was run for roughly 6 to 11 cycles. TCRdb reprocessed the 5' RACE reads with MiXCR, giving one entry per CDR3 protein. This table holds more than 650,000 distinct CDR3 sequences, roughly 50% found once. The sample comprised blood. The receptors were sampled from a man of 80 years or more in good health.

This clonotype was counted only a few times. The chain couples TRBV9 to TRBJ2-3; no reliable D call. This CDR3 contains 13 residues. Germline lookup yields CDR1 SGDLS and CDR2 YYNGEE. V lost 2 bases and J 1 base, leaving 5 bases between the germline ends. The CDR3 here is CASSVFGTDTQYF. The CDR3 DNA sequence: TGTGCCAGCAGCGTTTTCGGCACAGATACGCAGTATTTT.

V and J are TRBV7-8 and TRBJ2-2; 11 nucleotides line up with TRBD1. Germline values: CDR1 SGHVS, CDR2 FQNEAQ. The CDR3 spans 16 residues. J lost 4 bases, V lost 2 bases, and 3 bases had no gene match. Here the CDR3 DNA reads TGTGCCAGCAGCTTATCCGGACAGGGGGCCACCGGGGAGCTGTTTTTT. It yields the protein CASSLSGQGATGELFF.

The V and J genes are TRBV28 and TRBJ2-5; D gene ambiguous. Germline V gives CDR1 MDHEN, CDR2 SYDVKM. Deletions cut 7 bases from V and 4 bases from J, with 16 bases between. The CDR3 extends over 14 amino acids. This chain's CDR3 is CASMARNHVETQYF. CDR3 in DNA: TGTGCCAGCATGGCCAGGAATCATGTAGAGACCCAGTACTTC. The entire variable domain, with the rest obtained from reference TRBV28 and TRBJ2-5, is as follows: DVKVTQSSRYLVKRTGEKVFLECVQDMDHENMFWYRQDPGLGLRLIYFSYDVKMKEKGDIPEGYSVSREKKERFSLILESASTNQTSMYLCASMARNHVETQYFGPGTRLLVL.

The V gene is TRBV7-6, the J gene TRBJ2-7, with 8 bases identical to TRBD1. The tail of the sequence fits TRBJ2-5 better, so the J call may be wrong. Per germline, CDR1 SGHVS and CDR2 FNYEAQ. This CDR3 contains 15 residues. The CDR3, as DNA: TGTGCCAGCAGCTTAGACCAGGGGGCGAGGGAGACCCAGTACTTC. Translation: CASSLDQGARETQYF.

This clonotype showed up just a few times. The chain is built from TRBV7-2 and TRBJ2-7, with 7 bases that match TRBD2. V trimming: 5 bases; J trimming: 1 base; junction bases outside the gene matches: 20. CDR3 length equals 19 residues. The V gene's germline CDR1 is SGHTA and CDR2 FQGNSA. CDR3 DNA sequence: TGTGCCAGCAGCCGCCTTAGTGGTCGCGGGCTAGCGGTTTCCTACGAGCAGTACTTC. This translates into CASSRLSGRGLAVSYEQYF.

This rearrangement joins TRBV14 to TRBJ2-7, with 7 bases aligning to TRBD2. The CDR3 is made up of 12 amino acids. Germline assignment: CDR1 SGHDN and CDR2 FVKESK. V was clipped by 2 bases and J by 10 bases; unmatched bases: 5. CDR3 loop: CASSQRTSAQYF. The DNA for the CDR3 is TGTGCCAGCAGCCAACGTACTAGCGCCCAGTACTTC. Together with reference TRBV14 and TRBJ2-7, the CDR3 gives the full variable domain: EAGVTQFPSHSVIEKGQTVTLRCDPISGHDNLYWYRRVMGKEIKFLLHFVKESKQDESGMPNNRFLAERTGGTYSTLKVQPAELEDSGVYFCASSQRTSAQYFGPGTRLTVT.

This clonotype was picked up one time. V and J are TRBV20-1 and TRBJ2-7; TRBD1 or TRBD2 may be the D gene (5 bases each). Per the germline V gene, CDR1 is DFQATT and CDR2 is SNEGSKA (reference sequence). The CDR3 loop spans 12 amino acids. CDR3 amino acids: CRLKGSPHEQYF. CDR3 coding DNA: TGCAGGTTAAAGGGGAGCCCCCACGAGCAGTACTTC.

J is TRBJ2-5 and V is TRBV28; D is perhaps TRBD1 (6 bases). The CDR3 is made up of 14 amino acids. Trimming removed 7 bases from V and 0 bases from J, with 12 bases in between. The germline CDR1 and CDR2 sequences are MDHEN and SYDVKM. The DNA of the CDR3 is TGTGCCAGCACCACCGGACAGAACCAAGAGACCCAGTACTTC. Translation: CASTTGQNQETQYF.

The chain is built from TRBV6-1 and TRBJ1-2; no firm D call. The V end was cut by 8 bases, the J end by 6 bases, with 13 bases between. Germline V gene data show CDR1 as MNHNS and CDR2 as SASEGT. The CDR3 loop spans 12 amino acids. The CDR3 sequence: CASAPRRDGYTF. DNA of the CDR3: TGTGCCAGCGCCCCTAGAAGAGATGGCTACACCTTC.

The genes are TRBV20-1 and TRBJ2-3, with 7 nucleotides matching TRBD2. The CDR3 sequence is 17 residues long. Trimming cost V 0 bases and J 1 base; bases outside gene matches: 10. Germline V gene lookup returns CDR1 DFQATT and CDR2 SNEGSKA (reference sequence). The CDR3 sequence: CSARDPNGRDGTDTQYF. The DNA for the CDR3 is TGCAGTGCTAGAGATCCGAATGGGAGGGACGGCACAGATACGCAGTATTTT.

This clonotype has more than one count but fewer than ten. The V and J genes are TRBV6-5 and TRBJ2-1; D remains ambiguous. Germline V gives CDR1 MNHEY, CDR2 SVGAGI. Trimming removed 6 bases at V and 5 bases at J, with 17 bases between. The CDR3 is 15 residues long. The CDR3, as DNA: TGTGCCAGCAGCCCGACCGTACATCCTAACAATGAGCAGTTCTTC. Residues: CASSPTVHPNNEQFF.

The chain joins TRBV29-1 to TRBJ1-2, with TRBD1 matching over 10 bases. Trimming at V came to 5 bases and at J to 7 bases, leaving 7 bases not matched to a gene. The germline gives CDR1 SQVTM, CDR2 ANQGSEA. The CDR3 extends over 13 amino acids. The CDR3 DNA reads as TGCAGCGTTACCGGGACAGGGGTTCTTGGCTACACCTTC. Amino acid sequence: CSVTGTGVLGYTF.

This clonotype was counted between two and nine times. V usage is TRBV20-1 and J usage is TRBJ2-7, with 8 bases matching TRBD2. Trimming removed 2 bases from V and 2 bases from J; junction bases left unmatched: 5. CDR3 length: 14 amino acids. The germline V gene encodes CDR1 DFQATT and CDR2 SNEGSKA (reference sequence). DNA of the CDR3: TGCAGTGCTAGATTGGTAGCGGGGACCTACGAGCAGTACTTC. Protein: CSARLVAGTYEQYF.

This clonotype has a handful of counts. This sequence joins TRBV7-9 and TRBJ2-7, with 12 nucleotides matching TRBD2. From germline, CDR1 is SEHNR and CDR2 FQNEAQ (reference sequence). The trim removed 4 bases at V and 4 bases at J, leaving 14 bases unmatched. The CDR3 totals 18 residues. CDR3 nucleotides: TGTGCCAGCAGCTCGGGGGACGGACTAGCGGGACCCCTTTACGAGCAGTACTTC. Translation gives CASSSGDGLAGPLYEQYF.

The chain recombines TRBV20-1 with TRBJ2-1; the match to TRBD2 covers 12 bases. CDR3 length equals 15 residues. Germline assignment: CDR1 DFQATT and CDR2 SNEGSKA (reference sequence). Germline trimming cut 5 bases from V and 9 bases from J; bases unmatched to any gene: 11. This CDR3 reads CSAPTSGRIGGEQFF. The CDR3 region has the DNA TGCAGTGCTCCAACTAGCGGGAGGATCGGAGGTGAGCAGTTCTTC.

This clonotype has a handful of counts. The chain is built from TRBV10-3 and TRBJ2-1, with 7 bases identical to TRBD1. From germline, CDR1 is ENHRY and CDR2 SYGVKD. The CDR3 covers 15 residues. J gave up 5 bases and V 5 bases, and 9 bases lay outside the gene matches. CDR3 residues: CAISRQGTTHNEQFF. The CDR3 nucleotides are TGTGCCATCAGTAGACAGGGTACCACACACAATGAGCAGTTCTTC.

This sequence joins TRBV6-5 and TRBJ2-1, with D unclear. CDR3 length: 13 amino acids. The ends were cut back, 2 bases at V and 6 bases at J, with 8 bases in the middle. CDR1 and CDR2 from the germline V gene are MNHEY and SVGAGI. The CDR3 nucleotides are TGTGCCAGCAGTTACGGTAGAGCCAATGAGCAGTTCTTC. Translating gives CASSYGRANEQFF.

J is TRBJ2-7 and V is TRBV10-3; possibly TRBD2 for D (6 bases). V was cut by 2 bases and J by 2 bases, with 10 bases left in between. The CDR3 is 14 residues long. The V gene's germline CDR1 is ENHRY and CDR2 SYGVKD. DNA of the CDR3: TGTGCCATCAGTGAGCCAGGGAGGACCTACGAGCAGTACTTC. As protein: CAISEPGRTYEQYF.

This clonotype was observed a few times. The gene calls are TRBV28 and TRBJ1-4; D unresolved. Trimming stripped 5 bases from V and 4 bases from J, with 2 bases between. Germline loops: CDR1 MDHEN, CDR2 SYDVKM. CDR3 length equals 11 residues. The CDR3 loop reads CASSINEKLFF. CDR3 bases: TGTGCCAGCAGTATTAATGAAAAACTGTTTTTT.